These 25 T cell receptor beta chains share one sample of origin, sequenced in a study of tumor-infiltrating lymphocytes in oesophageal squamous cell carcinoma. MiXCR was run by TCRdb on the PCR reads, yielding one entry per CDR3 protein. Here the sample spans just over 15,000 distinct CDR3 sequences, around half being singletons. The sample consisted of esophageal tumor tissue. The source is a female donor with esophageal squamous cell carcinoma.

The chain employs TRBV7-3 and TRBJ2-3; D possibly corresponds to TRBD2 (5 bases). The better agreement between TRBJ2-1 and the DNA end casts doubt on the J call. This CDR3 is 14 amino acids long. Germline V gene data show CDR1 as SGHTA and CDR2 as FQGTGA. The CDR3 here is CASSLSRDYNEQFF. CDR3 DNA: TGTGCCAGCAGCTTATCTCGGGACTACAATGAGCAGTTCTTC.

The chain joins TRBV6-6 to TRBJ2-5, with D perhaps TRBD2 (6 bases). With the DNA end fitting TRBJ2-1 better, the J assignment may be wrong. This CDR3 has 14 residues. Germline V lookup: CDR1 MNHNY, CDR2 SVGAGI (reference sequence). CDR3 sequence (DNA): TGTGCCAGCAGTTACTGGTCGGGAGACAATGAGCAGTTCTTC. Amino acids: CASSYWSGDNEQFF.

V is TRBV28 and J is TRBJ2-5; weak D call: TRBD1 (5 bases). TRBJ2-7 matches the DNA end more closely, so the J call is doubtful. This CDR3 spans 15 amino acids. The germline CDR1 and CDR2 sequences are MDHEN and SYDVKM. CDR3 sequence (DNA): TGTGCCAGCACCCACAGGAACGGAGTGGCTTACGAGCAGTACTTC. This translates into CASTHRNGVAYEQYF.

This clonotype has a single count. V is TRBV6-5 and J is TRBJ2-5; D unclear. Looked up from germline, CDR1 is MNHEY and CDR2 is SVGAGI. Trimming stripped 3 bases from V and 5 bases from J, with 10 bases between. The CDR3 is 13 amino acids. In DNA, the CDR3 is TGTGCCAGCAGTTATAATGGTGCGGAGACCCAGTACTTC. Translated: CASSYNGAETQYF.

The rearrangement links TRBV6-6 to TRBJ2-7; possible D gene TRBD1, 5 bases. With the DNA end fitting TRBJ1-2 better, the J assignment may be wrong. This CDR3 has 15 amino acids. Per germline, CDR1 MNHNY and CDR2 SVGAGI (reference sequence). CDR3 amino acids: CASSYTWAGGYGYTF. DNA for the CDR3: TGTGCCAGCAGTTACACCTGGGCCGGGGGTTATGGCTACACCTTC.

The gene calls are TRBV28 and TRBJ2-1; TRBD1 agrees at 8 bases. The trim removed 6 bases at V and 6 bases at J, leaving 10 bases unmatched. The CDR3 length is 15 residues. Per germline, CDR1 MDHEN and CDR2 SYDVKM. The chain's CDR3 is CASSSQGAGGNEQFF. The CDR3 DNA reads TGTGCCAGCAGCTCGCAGGGGGCAGGCGGCAATGAGCAGTTCTTC.

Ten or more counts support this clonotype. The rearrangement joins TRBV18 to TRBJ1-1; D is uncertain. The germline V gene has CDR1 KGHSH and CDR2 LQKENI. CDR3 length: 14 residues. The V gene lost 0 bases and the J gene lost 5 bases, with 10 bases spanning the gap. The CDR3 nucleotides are TGTGCCAGCTCACCACCGGCGGGGAGGACTGAAGCTTTCTTT. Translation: CASSPPAGRTEAFF.

The CDR3 coding sequence is TGTGCCAGCAGTTACAGTGCGAGTCGATATGGCTACACCTTC. It yields the protein CASSYSASRYGYTF. The gene calls are TRBV6-2 or TRBV6-3 and TRBJ2-4; no clear D gene. The assigned J gene may be wrong: the sequence end matches TRBJ1-2 better. The CDR3 sequence is 14 residues long. The germline V gene has CDR1 MNHEY and CDR2 SVGEGT.

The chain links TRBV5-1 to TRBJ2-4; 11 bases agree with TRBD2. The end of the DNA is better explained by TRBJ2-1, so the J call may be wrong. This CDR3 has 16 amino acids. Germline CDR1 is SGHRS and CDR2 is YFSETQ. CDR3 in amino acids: CASSFLAGGSYNEQFF. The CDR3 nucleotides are TGCGCCAGCAGCTTCCTAGCGGGGGGTTCCTACAATGAGCAGTTCTTC.

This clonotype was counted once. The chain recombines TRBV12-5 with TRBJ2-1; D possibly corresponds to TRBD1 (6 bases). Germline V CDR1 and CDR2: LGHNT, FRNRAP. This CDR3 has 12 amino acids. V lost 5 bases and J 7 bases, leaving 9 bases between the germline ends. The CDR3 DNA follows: TGTGCTAGTGGTAGGGGGTGGAATGAGCAGTTCTTC. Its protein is CASGRGWNEQFF.

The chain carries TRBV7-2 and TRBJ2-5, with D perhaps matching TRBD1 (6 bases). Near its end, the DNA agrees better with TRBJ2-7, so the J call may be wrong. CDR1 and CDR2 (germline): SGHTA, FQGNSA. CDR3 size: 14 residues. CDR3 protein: CASSSDSDTYEQYF. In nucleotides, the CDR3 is TGTGCCAGCAGCTCGGACAGCGACACCTACGAGCAGTACTTC.

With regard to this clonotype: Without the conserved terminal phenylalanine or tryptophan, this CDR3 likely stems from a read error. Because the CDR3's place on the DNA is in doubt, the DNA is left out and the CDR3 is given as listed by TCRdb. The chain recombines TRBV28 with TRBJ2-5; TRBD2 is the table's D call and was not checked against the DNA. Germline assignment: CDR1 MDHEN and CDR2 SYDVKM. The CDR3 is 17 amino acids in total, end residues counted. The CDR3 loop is CASMLGLAPSYEQYFGN.

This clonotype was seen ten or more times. The CDR3: CASSSWTVSSYNEQFF. CDR3 DNA sequence: TGTGCCAGCAGCTCCTGGACAGTGAGCTCCTACAATGAGCAGTTCTTC. The chain has TRBV7-9 and TRBJ2-1, with TRBD1 as a possible D gene (6 bases). The V gene lost 4 bases and the J gene lost 0 bases, with 13 bases spanning the gap. Germline assignment: CDR1 SEHNR and CDR2 FQNEAQ (reference sequence). The CDR3 extends over 16 amino acids.

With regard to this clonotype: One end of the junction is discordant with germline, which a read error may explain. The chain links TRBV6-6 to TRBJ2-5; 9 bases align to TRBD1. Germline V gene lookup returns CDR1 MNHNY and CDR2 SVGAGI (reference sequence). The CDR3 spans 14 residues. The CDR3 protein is CASSVGQGFSPLHF. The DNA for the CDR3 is TGTGCCAGCAGTGTCGGACAGGGGTTTTCACCCCTCCACTTC.

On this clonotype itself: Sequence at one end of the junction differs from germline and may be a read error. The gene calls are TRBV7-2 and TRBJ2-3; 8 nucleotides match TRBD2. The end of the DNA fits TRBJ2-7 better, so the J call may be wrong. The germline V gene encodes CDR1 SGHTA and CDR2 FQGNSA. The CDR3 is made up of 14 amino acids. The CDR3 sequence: CASSNRLASSEQYF. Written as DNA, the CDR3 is TGTGCCAGCAGCAACCGACTAGCGTCCTCCGAGCAGTACTTC.

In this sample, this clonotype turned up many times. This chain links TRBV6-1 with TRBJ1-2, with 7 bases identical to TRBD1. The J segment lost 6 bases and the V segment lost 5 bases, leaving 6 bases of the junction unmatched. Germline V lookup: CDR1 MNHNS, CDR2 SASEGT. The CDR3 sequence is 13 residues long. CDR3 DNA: TGTGCCAGCAGTCCCCGACAGGGTGATGGCTACACCTTC. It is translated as CASSPRQGDGYTF.

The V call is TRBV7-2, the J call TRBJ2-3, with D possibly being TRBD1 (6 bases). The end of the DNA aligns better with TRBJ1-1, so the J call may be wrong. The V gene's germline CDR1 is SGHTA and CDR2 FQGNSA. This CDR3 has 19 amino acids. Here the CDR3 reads CASSLGPLAATGGHTEAFF. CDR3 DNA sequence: TGTGCCAGCAGCTTAGGTCCTCTCGCTGCGACAGGAGGGCACACTGAAGCTTTCTTT.

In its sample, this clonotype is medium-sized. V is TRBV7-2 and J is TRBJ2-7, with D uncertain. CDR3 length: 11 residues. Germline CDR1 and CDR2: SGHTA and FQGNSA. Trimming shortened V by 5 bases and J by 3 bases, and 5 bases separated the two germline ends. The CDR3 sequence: CASSDRYEQYF. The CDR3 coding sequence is TGTGCCAGCAGCGACCGCTACGAGCAGTACTTC. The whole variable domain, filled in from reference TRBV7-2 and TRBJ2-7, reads GAGVSQSPSNKVTEKGKDVELRCDPISGHTALYWYRQSLGQGLEFLIYFQGNSAPDKSGLPSDRFSAERTGGSVSTLTIQRTQQEDSAVYLCASSDRYEQYFGPGTRLTVT.

CDR3 residues: CASRGASQNTEAFF. CDR3 sequence (DNA): TGTGCCAGCAGGGGCGCCAGCCAGAACACTGAAGCTTTCTTT. V usage is TRBV28 and J usage is TRBJ1-1; D is unclear. The CDR3 is 14 amino acids. V lost 6 bases to trimming and J lost 1 base, with 12 bases between them. Germline CDR1 MDHEN, CDR2 SYDVKM.

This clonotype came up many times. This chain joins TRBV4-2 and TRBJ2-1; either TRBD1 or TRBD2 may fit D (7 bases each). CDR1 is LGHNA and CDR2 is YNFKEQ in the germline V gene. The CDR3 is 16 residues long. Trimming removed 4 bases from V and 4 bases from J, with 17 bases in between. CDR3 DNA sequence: TGTGCCAGCAGCCCTCAGGGGGGGAGTCGTTACAATGAGCAGTTCTTC. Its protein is CASSPQGGSRYNEQFF.

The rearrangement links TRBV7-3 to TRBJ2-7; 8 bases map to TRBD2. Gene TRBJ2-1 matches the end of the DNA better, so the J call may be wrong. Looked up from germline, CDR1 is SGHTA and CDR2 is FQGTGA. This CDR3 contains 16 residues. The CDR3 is CASSWTSPSSYNEQFF. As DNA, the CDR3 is TGTGCCAGCAGCTGGACTAGCCCCAGCTCCTACAATGAGCAGTTCTTC.

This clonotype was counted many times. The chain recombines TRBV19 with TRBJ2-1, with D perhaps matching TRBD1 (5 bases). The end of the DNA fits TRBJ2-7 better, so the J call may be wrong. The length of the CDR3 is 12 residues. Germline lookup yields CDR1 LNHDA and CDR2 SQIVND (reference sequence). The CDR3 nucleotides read TGTGCCAGTAGTATAGGGGGCGGCGAGCAGTACTTC. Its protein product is CASSIGGGEQYF.

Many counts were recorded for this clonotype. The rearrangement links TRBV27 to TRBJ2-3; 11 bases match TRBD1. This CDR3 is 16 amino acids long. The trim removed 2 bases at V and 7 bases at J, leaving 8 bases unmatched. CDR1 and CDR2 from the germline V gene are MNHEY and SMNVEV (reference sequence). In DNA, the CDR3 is TGTGCCAGCAGTTTAAGCCCATGGGACAGGGGGTATACGCAGTATTTT. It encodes CASSLSPWDRGYTQYF.

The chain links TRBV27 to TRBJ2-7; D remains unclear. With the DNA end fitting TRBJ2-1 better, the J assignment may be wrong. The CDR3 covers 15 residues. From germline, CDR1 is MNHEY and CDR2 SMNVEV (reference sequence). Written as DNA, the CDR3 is TGTGCCAGCAGTTTATCAGCTTTTGGTGTGAATGAGCAGTTCTTC. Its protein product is CASSLSAFGVNEQFF.

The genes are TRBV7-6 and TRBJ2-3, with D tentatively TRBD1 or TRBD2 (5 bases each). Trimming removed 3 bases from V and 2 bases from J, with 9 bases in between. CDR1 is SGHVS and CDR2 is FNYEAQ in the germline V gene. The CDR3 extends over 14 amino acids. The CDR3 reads CASSFRGNTDTQYF. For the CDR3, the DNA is TGTGCCAGCAGCTTCCGGGGCAACACAGATACGCAGTATTTT.